The 26 T cell receptor beta chains given below trace back to one sample, sequenced in a study of blood T cell repertoires in COVID-19. This table comes from immunoSEQ multiplex PCR, and its TCRdb copy is limited to in-frame clones, with some not included. The sample has tens of thousands of clones; 70% to 90% are singletons. The sequencing sample was made of peripheral blood. The receptor source for this set is a woman aged 55-69 years with acute or convalescent COVID-19.

This clone appeared a few times. As DNA, the CDR3 is TGTGCCAGCTCACCCCGGACAGGGTGGGATGTCTACGAGCAGTACGTC. Encoded protein: CASSPRTGWDVYEQYV. The chain links TRBV18 to TRBJ2-7; 8 bases map to TRBD1. CDR1 KGHSH and CDR2 LQKENI come from the germline V gene. CDR3 length: 16 residues. V shed 3 bases, J shed 3 bases, and the junction held 10 bases outside the gene matches.

V and J are TRBV19 and TRBJ2-7; no clear D. The CDR3 runs 14 residues. Trimming took off 1 base at V and 7 bases at J, with 14 bases between the two ends. Germline CDR1 reads LNHDA; CDR2 reads SQIVND (reference sequence). CDR3 sequence: CASSIVGGASEQYV. CDR3 coding DNA: TGTGCCAGTAGTATAGTAGGCGGAGCCAGTGAGCAGTACGTC.

The V call is TRBV19, the J call TRBJ1-2; D is uncertain. CDR1 is LNHDA and CDR2 is SQIVND in the germline V gene (reference sequence). The CDR3 has 15 residues. V was shortened by 1 base and J by 0 bases, with 9 bases between the two germline ends. The CDR3 sequence is CASSIVGGSNYGYTF. The CDR3 bases are TGTGCCAGTAGTATAGTCGGAGGGTCTAACTATGGCTACACCTTC.

The chain joins TRBV4-1 to TRBJ1-1, with TRBD1 matching 10 bases. This CDR3 has 14 residues. V was pared by 0 bases and J by 9 bases, with 4 bases of the junction left unmatched. Germline V lookup: CDR1 MGHRA, CDR2 YSYEKL. The CDR3 DNA reads TGCGCCAGCAGCCAAGATGGGGGACAGGGGAAAGCTTTCTTT. Translation gives CASSQDGGQGKAFF.

This rearrangement joins TRBV27 to TRBJ2-2, with unresolved D. Germline CDR1 is MNHEY and CDR2 is SMNVEV (reference sequence). This CDR3 has 13 amino acids. V was trimmed by 6 bases and J by 5 bases, leaving 10 bases between them. The CDR3 region is CASSPSRTGELFF. The CDR3 bases are TGTGCCAGCAGCCCTAGTAGAACCGGGGAGCTGTTTTTT.

V and J are TRBV7-2 and TRBJ1-4, with unresolved D. Germline assignment: CDR1 SGHTA and CDR2 FQGNSA. This CDR3 contains 14 residues. Trimming took 0 bases from V and 5 from J, leaving 7 bases between them. The CDR3 nucleotides read TGTGCCAGCAGCTTAGCGCTAGAGAATGAAAAACTGTTTTTT. Translating it yields CASSLALENEKLFF.

The chain links TRBV7-2 to TRBJ1-5; D not certain. The germline V gene has CDR1 SGHTA and CDR2 FQGNSA. There are 15 residues in the CDR3. The ends were cut back, 1 base at V and 0 bases at J, with 7 bases in the middle. The CDR3 sequence: CASSLGASSNQPQHF. The CDR3 DNA reads TGTGCCAGCAGCTTAGGGGCCAGTAGCAATCAGCCCCAGCATTTT.

CDR3 in amino acids: CASSLFLSGNTEAFF. The DNA for the CDR3 is TGTGCCAGCAGTTTATTTCTTTCGGGGAACACTGAAGCTTTCTTT. The V call is TRBV28, the J call TRBJ1-1; D unresolved. There are 15 residues in the CDR3. Trimming took off 1 base at V and 1 base at J, with 10 bases between the two ends. CDR1 is MDHEN, CDR2 SYDVKM, per germline.

The chain couples TRBV19 to TRBJ1-5; a possible D gene is TRBD1 (5 bases). This CDR3 is built from 16 residues. Germline CDR1 LNHDA, CDR2 SQIVND (reference sequence). V was cut by 4 bases and J by 0 bases, with 13 bases left in between. CDR3 sequence: CASSTAGLVSNQPQHF. The CDR3 coding sequence is TGTGCCAGTAGTACAGCAGGGTTAGTTAGCAATCAGCCCCAGCATTTT.

This sequence joins TRBV4-1 and TRBJ2-3; 14 bases match TRBD2. The V and J ends lost 0 bases and 4 bases, in that order; junction bases with no gene match: 3. The CDR3 runs 17 residues. Germline V gene lookup returns CDR1 MGHRA and CDR2 YSYEKL. The CDR3 region has the DNA TGCGCCAGCAGCCAAGATGGGACTAGCGGGGGTGCAGATACGCAGTATTTT. Amino acid sequence: CASSQDGTSGGADTQYF.

This clone was recorded once. The chain employs TRBV19 and TRBJ1-2; D is unresolved. The CDR3 runs 14 residues. V gave up 6 bases and J gave up 2 bases, with 13 bases separating them. The V gene's germline CDR1 is LNHDA and CDR2 SQIVND (reference sequence). In DNA, the CDR3 is TGTGCCAGTAGCCTCACCCTAGCGAACTATGGCTACACCTTC. Translation gives CASSLTLANYGYTF. Full variable domain (remainder filled in from reference TRBV19 and TRBJ1-2): DGGITQSPKYLFRKEGQNVTLSCEQNLNHDAMYWYRQDPGQGLRLIYYSQIVNDFQKGDIAEGYSVSREKKESFPLTVTSAQKNPTAFYLCASSLTLANYGYTFGSGTRLTVV.

The genes are TRBV6-5 and TRBJ1-2; D is uncertain. This CDR3 has 16 residues. Trimming cost V 2 bases and J 4 bases, with 17 bases left between them. Germline CDR1 is MNHEY and CDR2 is SVGAGI. CDR3: CASSYLTGPVGYGYTF. CDR3 bases: TGTGCCAGCAGTTACCTTACTGGGCCGGTAGGCTATGGCTACACCTTC.

The rearrangement links TRBV7-9 to TRBJ2-5; a weak D match, TRBD2 (6 bases). The length of the CDR3 is 13 residues. Per germline, CDR1 SEHNR and CDR2 FQNEAQ (reference sequence). The V gene lost 3 bases and the J gene lost 5 bases, with 10 bases spanning the gap. CDR3 in DNA: TGTGCCAGCAGCTTCGGAGGGAGGGAGACCCAGTACTTC. Its protein product is CASSFGGRETQYF.

V usage is TRBV19 and J usage is TRBJ1-5; TRBD1 matches 8 bases. This CDR3 is 19 amino acids long. After removal of 10 bases from V and 4 bases from J, the junction contained 24 bases not matched to a gene. The V gene's germline CDR1 is LNHDA and CDR2 SQIVND (reference sequence). The CDR3: CATAGPSDRERYGNQPQHF. CDR3 in DNA: TGTGCCACGGCCGGGCCTTCGGACAGGGAGCGTTATGGGAATCAGCCCCAGCATTTT.

The gene calls are TRBV3-1 (or the pseudogene TRBV3-2) and TRBJ1-2, with D hard to call. The CDR3 has 14 residues. Germline V gene lookup returns CDR1 LGHDT and CDR2 YNNKEL (reference sequence). V lost 4 bases and J 4 bases, leaving 13 bases between the germline ends. CDR3 DNA: TGTGCCAGCAGCCTGTCTTCGGTCCTCTATGGCTACACCTTC. Translating gives CASSLSSVLYGYTF.

The rearrangement links TRBV6-5 to TRBJ2-5; 10 bases are shared with TRBD1. The junction had 8 bases not matched to a gene; V was cut back by 5 bases and J by 5 bases. Germline CDR1 is MNHEY and CDR2 is SVGAGI. The CDR3 extends over 15 amino acids. The CDR3 DNA is TGTGCCAGCAGTCGTACTGGACAGGGGGGGGAGACCCAGTACTTC. It yields the protein CASSRTGQGGETQYF.

The chain is built from TRBV10-3 and TRBJ2-1; 7 positions match TRBD2. Trimming took 0 bases from V and 6 from J; bases not matched to a gene: 5. This CDR3 contains 15 residues. Germline values: CDR1 ENHRY, CDR2 SYGVKD. The CDR3 here is CAISESREGPNEQFF. The CDR3 DNA reads as TGTGCCATCAGTGAGTCGAGGGAGGGCCCCAATGAGCAGTTCTTC.

The chain joins TRBV28 to TRBJ1-5; 7 bases match TRBD1. Germline V gene sequence: CDR1 MDHEN, CDR2 SYDVKM. The CDR3 has 15 amino acids. The V segment lost 5 bases and the J segment 6 bases; nucleotides outside the gene matches: 10. CDR3 DNA: TGTGCCAGCAGTCCGACAGGGAGAAAAGGTCAGCCCCAGCATTTT. Its protein product is CASSPTGRKGQPQHF.

This clone was seen only a few times. The rearrangement joins TRBV5-1 to TRBJ1-6; no definite D call. Deletions cut 1 base from V and 8 bases from J, with 13 bases between. This CDR3 has 15 amino acids. Germline values: CDR1 SGHRS, CDR2 YFSETQ. CDR3 sequence reads: CASSLQGSVDSPLHF. The CDR3 region has the DNA TGCGCCAGCAGCTTGCAAGGCAGCGTCGATTCACCCCTCCACTTT.

The gene calls are TRBV6-5 and TRBJ1-1, with D possibly being TRBD1 (5 bases). Germline CDR1 and CDR2: MNHEY and SVGAGI. V lost 7 bases and J lost 4, with 13 bases in between. This CDR3 spans 13 amino acids. CDR3 sequence (DNA): TGTGCCAGCACCGACGGGGGGGGCACTGAAGCTTTCTTT. This gives the protein CASTDGGGTEAFF.

The rearrangement links TRBV29-1 to TRBJ1-2, with 7 nucleotides matching TRBD1. Germline values: CDR1 SQVTM, CDR2 ANQGSEA. CDR3 length equals 12 residues. V dropped 6 bases and J dropped 8; count of bases not matched to a gene: 9. The DNA for the CDR3 is TGCAGCGTCGTACAGGGGACGGGGGGCTACACCTTC. It yields the protein CSVVQGTGGYTF.

This chain uses TRBV5-1 with TRBJ1-3; 8 bases align to TRBD1. The CDR3 has 16 amino acids. The V gene end was trimmed by 4 bases and the J gene end by 2 bases; junction bases not matched to a gene: 8. The germline gives CDR1 SGHRS, CDR2 YFSETQ. Here the CDR3 DNA reads TGCGCCAGCAGCCAGAGGACAGGGAGGGCTGGAAACACCATATATTTT. Protein: CASSQRTGRAGNTIYF.

The CDR3 here is CASSLGTGVDEQYV. The CDR3 DNA follows: TGCGCCAGCAGCTTGGGGACAGGGGTAGACGAGCAGTACGTC. The chain has TRBV5-1 and TRBJ2-7, with 9 bases fitting TRBD1. From germline, CDR1 is SGHRS and CDR2 YFSETQ. V was clipped by 0 bases and J by 5 bases; unmatched bases: 3. This CDR3 spans 14 amino acids.

The V and J genes are TRBV6-1 and TRBJ2-2, with D possibly matching TRBD2 (6 bases). The V end lost 3 bases, the J end lost 4 bases, and 12 bases lay between the germline ends. Germline V gives CDR1 MNHNS, CDR2 SASEGT. CDR3 length: 15 amino acids. The CDR3 DNA follows: TGTGCCAGCAGTGACCCTCCGGGACTCACCGGGGAGCTGTTTTTT. It translates to CASSDPPGLTGELFF.

DNA for the CDR3: TGTGCCAGCAGCTTAGTGGGAGGGATTGTCGAGACCCAGTACTTC. Its translation is CASSLVGGIVETQYF. The V and J genes are TRBV11-2 and TRBJ2-5, with 7 bases matching TRBD2. The germline CDR1 and CDR2 sequences are SGHAT and FQNNGV. The V and J ends lost 1 base and 5 bases, in that order; junction bases with no gene match: 7. The CDR3 totals 15 residues.

This chain uses TRBV16 with TRBJ1-6; 8 nucleotides align to TRBD1. After removal of 0 bases from V and 7 bases from J, the junction contained 8 bases not matched to a gene. The germline CDR1 and CDR2 sequences are KGHSY and FQNENV. The CDR3 has 17 residues. The CDR3 DNA reads TGTGCCAGCAGCCAATCGGTCCGGAGACAGGGGAATTCACCCCTCCACTTT. This sequence encodes CASSQSVRRQGNSPLHF.